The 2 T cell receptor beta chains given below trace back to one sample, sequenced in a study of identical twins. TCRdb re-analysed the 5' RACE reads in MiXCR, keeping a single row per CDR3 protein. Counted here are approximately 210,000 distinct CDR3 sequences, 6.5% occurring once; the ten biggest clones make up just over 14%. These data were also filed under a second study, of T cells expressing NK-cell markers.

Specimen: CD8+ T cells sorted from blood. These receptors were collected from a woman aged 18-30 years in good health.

The CDR3 is CASSLDGTSTDTQYF. The CDR3 DNA follows: TGTGCCAGCAGCCTAGACGGGACTAGCACAGATACGCAGTATTTT. The chain couples TRBV27 to TRBJ2-3; perhaps TRBD2 as D (6 bases). CDR3 length: 15 amino acids. Per the germline V gene, CDR1 is MNHEY and CDR2 is SMNVEV (reference sequence). V was pared by 6 bases and J by 0 bases, with 13 bases between.

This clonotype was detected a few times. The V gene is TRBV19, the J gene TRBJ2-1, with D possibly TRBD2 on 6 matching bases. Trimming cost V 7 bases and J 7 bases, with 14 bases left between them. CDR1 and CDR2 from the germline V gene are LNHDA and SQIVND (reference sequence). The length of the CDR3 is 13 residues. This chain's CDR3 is CASTTPGGNEQFF. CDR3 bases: TGTGCCAGTACCACCCCCGGAGGGAATGAGCAGTTCTTC.